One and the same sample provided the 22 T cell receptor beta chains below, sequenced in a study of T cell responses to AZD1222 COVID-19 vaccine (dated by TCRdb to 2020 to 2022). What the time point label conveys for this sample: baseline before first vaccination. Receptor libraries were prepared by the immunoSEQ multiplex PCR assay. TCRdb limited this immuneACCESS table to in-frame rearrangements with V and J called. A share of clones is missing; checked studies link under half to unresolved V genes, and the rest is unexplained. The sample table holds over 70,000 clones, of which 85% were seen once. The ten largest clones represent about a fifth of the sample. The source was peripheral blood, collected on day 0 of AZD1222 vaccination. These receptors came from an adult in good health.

The CDR3 spells CASSQASAYNEQFF. DNA of the CDR3: TGTGCCAGCAGCCAGGCTAGCGCCTACAATGAGCAGTTCTTC. V usage is TRBV11-3 and J usage is TRBJ2-1; D possibly corresponds to TRBD2 (6 bases). In germline, CDR1 is SGHNT, CDR2 YENEEA. Between the trimmed V and J ends, which lost 5 bases and 2 bases, there was a span of 10 bases. The CDR3 is 14 residues long. Full variable domain (remainder filled in from reference TRBV11-3 and TRBJ2-1): EAGVVQSPRYKIIEKKQPVAFWCNPISGHNTLYWYLQNLGQGPELLIRYENEEAVDDSQLPKDRFSAERLKGVDSTLKIQPAELGDSAVYLCASSQASAYNEQFFGPGTRLTVL.

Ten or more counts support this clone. This chain's CDR3 is CASSEDPNPTSKLFF. The CDR3, as DNA: TGTGCCAGCAGCGAGGATCCTAACCCCACGAGCAAACTGTTTTTT. This rearrangement joins TRBV9 to TRBJ1-4; D is ambiguous. The CDR3 is 15 residues long. Germline V gives CDR1 SGDLS, CDR2 YYNGEE. V dropped 3 bases and J dropped 11 bases, with 20 bases sitting between them. The full variable domain, with the rest looked up from reference TRBV9 and TRBJ1-4, is DSGVTQTPKHLITATGQRVTLRCSPRSGDLSVYWYQQSLDQGLQFLIQYYNGEERAKGNILERFSAQQFPDLHSELNLSSLELGDSALYFCASSEDPNPTSKLFFGSGTQLSVL.

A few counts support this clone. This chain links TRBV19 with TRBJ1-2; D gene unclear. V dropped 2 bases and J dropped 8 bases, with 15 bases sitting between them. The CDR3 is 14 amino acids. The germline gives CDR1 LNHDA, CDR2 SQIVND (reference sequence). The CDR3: CASSIRGRRRGYTF. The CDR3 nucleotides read TGTGCCAGTAGTATAAGAGGGAGGAGACGGGGCTACACCTTC.

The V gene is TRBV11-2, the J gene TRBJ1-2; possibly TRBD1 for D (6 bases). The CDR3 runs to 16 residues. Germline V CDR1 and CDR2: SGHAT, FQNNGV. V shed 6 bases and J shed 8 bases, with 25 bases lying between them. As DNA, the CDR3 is TGTGCCAGCAGTCTCATCGGCGGGGGGGGGCCCACCGGCTACACCTTC. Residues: CASSLIGGGGPTGYTF.

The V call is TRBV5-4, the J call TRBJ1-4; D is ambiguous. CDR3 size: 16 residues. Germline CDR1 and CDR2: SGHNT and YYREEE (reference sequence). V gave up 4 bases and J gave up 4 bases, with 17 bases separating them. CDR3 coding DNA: TGTGCCAGCAGCCAAAACGTGCCCGGACTTAATGAAAAACTGTTTTTT. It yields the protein CASSQNVPGLNEKLFF.

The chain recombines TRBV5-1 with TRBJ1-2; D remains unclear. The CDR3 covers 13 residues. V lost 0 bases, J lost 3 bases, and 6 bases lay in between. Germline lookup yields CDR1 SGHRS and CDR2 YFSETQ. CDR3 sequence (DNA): TGCGCCAGCAGCTTGGCGGGCGACTATGGCTACACCTTC. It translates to CASSLAGDYGYTF.

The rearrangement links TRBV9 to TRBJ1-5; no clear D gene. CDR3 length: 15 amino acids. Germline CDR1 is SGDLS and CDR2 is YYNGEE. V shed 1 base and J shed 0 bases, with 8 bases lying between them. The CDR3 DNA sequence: TGTGCCAGCAGCGTATCTGGAGTTAGCAATCAGCCCCAGCATTTT. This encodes CASSVSGVSNQPQHF.

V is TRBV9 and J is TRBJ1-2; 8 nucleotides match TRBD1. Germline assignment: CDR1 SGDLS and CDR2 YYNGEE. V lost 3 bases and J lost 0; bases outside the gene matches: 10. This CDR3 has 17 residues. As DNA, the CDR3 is TGTGCCAGCAGCGAGAGGGGACAGGTCGTAGCTAACTATGGCTACACCTTC. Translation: CASSERGQVVANYGYTF.

DNA for the CDR3: TGTGCCAGCAGTGCGGGACAGGGTAGCTATGGCTACACCTTC. It specifies CASSAGQGSYGYTF. The V gene is TRBV2, the J gene TRBJ1-2; 9 bases are shared with TRBD1. The V gene's germline CDR1 is SNHLY and CDR2 FYNNEI. V trimming: 4 bases; J trimming: 4 bases; junction bases outside the gene matches: 4. The CDR3 runs 14 residues.

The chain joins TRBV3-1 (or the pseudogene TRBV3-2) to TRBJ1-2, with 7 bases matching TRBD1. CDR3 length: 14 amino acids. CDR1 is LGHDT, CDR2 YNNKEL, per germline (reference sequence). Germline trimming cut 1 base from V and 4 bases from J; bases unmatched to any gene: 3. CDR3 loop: CASSQAGTVYGYTF. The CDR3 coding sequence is TGTGCCAGCAGCCAAGCAGGGACAGTCTATGGCTACACCTTC.

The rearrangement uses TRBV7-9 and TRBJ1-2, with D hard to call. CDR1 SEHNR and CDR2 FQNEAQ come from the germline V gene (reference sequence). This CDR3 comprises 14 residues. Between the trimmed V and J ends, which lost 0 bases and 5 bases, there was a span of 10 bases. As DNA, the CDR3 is TGTGCCAGCAGCTTAGCGCGGGCAGTTTATGGCTACACCTTC. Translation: CASSLARAVYGYTF. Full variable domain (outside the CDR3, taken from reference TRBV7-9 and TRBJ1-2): DTGVSQNPRHKITKRGQNVTFRCDPISEHNRLYWYRQTLGQGPEFLTYFQNEAQLEKSRLLSDRFSAERPKGSFSTLEIQRTEQGDSAMYLCASSLARAVYGYTFGSGTRLTVV.

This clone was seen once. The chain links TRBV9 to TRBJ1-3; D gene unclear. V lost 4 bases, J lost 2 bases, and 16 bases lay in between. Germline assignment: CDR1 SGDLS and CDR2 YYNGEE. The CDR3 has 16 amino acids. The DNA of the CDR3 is TGTGCCAGCAGCCCACAGCGCGCGGGTGCTGGAAACACCATATATTTT. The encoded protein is CASSPQRAGAGNTIYF.

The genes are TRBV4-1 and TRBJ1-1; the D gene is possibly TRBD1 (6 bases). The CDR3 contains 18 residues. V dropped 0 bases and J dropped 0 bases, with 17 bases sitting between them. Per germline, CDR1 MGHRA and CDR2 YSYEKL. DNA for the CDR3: TGCGCCAGCAGCCAAGACGCCGCACAGGGTTGGGTGAACACTGAAGCTTTCTTT. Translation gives CASSQDAAQGWVNTEAFF.

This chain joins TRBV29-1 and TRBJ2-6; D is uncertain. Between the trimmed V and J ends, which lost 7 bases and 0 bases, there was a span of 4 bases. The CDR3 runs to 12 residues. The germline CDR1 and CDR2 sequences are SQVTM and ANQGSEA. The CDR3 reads CSALSGANVLTF. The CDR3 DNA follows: TGCAGCGCCCTCTCTGGGGCCAACGTCCTGACTTTC.

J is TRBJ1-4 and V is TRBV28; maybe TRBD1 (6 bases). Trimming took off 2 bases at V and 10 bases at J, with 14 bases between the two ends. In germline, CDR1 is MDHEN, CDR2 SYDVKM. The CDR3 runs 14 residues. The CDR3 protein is CASSLPGGRGKLFF. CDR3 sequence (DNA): TGTGCCAGCAGTTTACCCGGGGGGCGGGGAAAACTGTTTTTT.

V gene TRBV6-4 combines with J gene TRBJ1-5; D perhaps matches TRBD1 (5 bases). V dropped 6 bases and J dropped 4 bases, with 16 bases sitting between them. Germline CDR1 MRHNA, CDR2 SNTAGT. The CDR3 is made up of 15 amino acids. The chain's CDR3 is CASSVDSQGNQPQHF. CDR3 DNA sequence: TGTGCCAGCAGCGTAGACAGCCAGGGAAATCAGCCCCAGCATTTT.

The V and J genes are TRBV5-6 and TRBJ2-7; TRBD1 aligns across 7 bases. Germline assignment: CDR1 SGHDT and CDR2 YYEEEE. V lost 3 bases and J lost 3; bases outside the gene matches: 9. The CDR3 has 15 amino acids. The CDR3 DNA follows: TGTGCCAGCAGCTCCCTTAGGCAGGGGGTCTACGAGCAGTACTTC. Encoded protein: CASSSLRQGVYEQYF.

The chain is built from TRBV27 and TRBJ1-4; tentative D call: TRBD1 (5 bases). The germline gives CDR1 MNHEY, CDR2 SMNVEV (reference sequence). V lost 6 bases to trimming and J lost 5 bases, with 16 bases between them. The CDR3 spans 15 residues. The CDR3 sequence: CASRSLGDGNEKLFF. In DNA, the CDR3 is TGTGCCAGCAGGTCCCTGGGGGACGGGAATGAAAAACTGTTTTTT.

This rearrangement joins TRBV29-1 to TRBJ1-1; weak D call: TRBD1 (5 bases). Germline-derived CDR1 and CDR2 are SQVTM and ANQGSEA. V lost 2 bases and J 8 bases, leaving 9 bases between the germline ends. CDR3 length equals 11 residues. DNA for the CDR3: TGCAGCGTTGAATTCAGGGCGGAAGCTTTCTTT. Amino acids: CSVEFRAEAFF.

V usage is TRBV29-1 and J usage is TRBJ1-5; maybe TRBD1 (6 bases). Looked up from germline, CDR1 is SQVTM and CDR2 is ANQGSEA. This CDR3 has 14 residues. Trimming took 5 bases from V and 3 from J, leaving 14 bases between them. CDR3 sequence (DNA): TGCAGCGTTAGGGAAGGGGGGCTCAATCAGCCCCAGCATTTT. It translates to CSVREGGLNQPQHF.

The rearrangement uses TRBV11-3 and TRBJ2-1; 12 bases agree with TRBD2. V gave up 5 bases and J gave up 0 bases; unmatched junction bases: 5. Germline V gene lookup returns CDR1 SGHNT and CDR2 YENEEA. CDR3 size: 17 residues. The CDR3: CASSRRTSGASYNEQFF. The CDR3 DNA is TGTGCCAGCAGCCGACGGACTAGCGGGGCCTCCTACAATGAGCAGTTCTTC.

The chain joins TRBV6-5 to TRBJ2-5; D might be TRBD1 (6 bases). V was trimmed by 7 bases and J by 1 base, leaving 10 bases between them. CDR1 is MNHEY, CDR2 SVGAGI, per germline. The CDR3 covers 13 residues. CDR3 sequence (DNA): TGTGCCAGCACCCCGGACAGCCAAGAGACCCAGTACTTC. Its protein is CASTPDSQETQYF.